The rows below give T cell receptor beta chains drawn from one sample of a study of T cells after yellow fever vaccination. Each CDR3 protein is one row after TCRdb ran MiXCR on the 5' RACE reads. The table lists 500,000 to 650,000 distinct CDR3 sequences, roughly 13% of them singletons. The specimen comprised PBMCs, sampled on the day of the yellow fever booster vaccination. These receptors were obtained from a man aged 30 to 39 who received the YFV17D yellow fever vaccine. Each CDR3 is given with its conserved first and last residue. Fields, in order: D gene, clone size, J gene, V gene, CDR3 protein, CDR3 DNA. The D gene is left open where the match is weak. A clone size is listed for some rows: how often the clone was seen (once, few, many), or a class if it is expanded.

D gene: .; clone size: few; J gene: TRBJ2-2; V gene: TRBV30; CDR3 protein: CAWDRDLGTGELFF; CDR3 DNA: TGTGCCTGGGATAGGGACCTGGGGACCGGGGAGCTGTTTTTT
D gene: TRBD2; clone size: .; J gene: TRBJ2-1; V gene: TRBV14; CDR3 protein: CASSQWGGGSSYNEQFF; CDR3 DNA: TGTGCCAGCAGCCAGTGGGGTGGCGGGAGCTCCTACAATGAGCAGTTCTTC
D gene: TRBD2; clone size: .; J gene: TRBJ2-3; V gene: TRBV9; CDR3 protein: CASSSRHSGTSGGSGDTQYF; CDR3 DNA: TGTGCCAGCAGCTCGAGACATTCCGGGACTAGCGGTGGAAGCGGAGATACGCAGTATTTT
D gene: TRBD1; clone size: .; J gene: TRBJ2-5; V gene: TRBV5-6; CDR3 protein: CASSFRMAGGETQYF; CDR3 DNA: TGTGCCAGCAGCTTTAGAATGGCAGGGGGCGAGACCCAGTACTTC
D gene: .; clone size: few; J gene: TRBJ2-1; V gene: TRBV4-2; CDR3 protein: CASSQDDTVTQFF; CDR3 DNA: TGTGCCAGCAGCCAAGATGACACAGTAACGCAGTTCTTC
D gene: TRBD1; clone size: few; J gene: TRBJ1-1; V gene: TRBV30; CDR3 protein: CAWSGTRTGATTEAFF; CDR3 DNA: TGTGCCTGGAGTGGGACAAGGACAGGGGCGACCACTGAAGCTTTCTTT
D gene: .; clone size: few; J gene: TRBJ2-3; V gene: TRBV10-3; CDR3 protein: CAINQDSTDTQYF; CDR3 DNA: TGTGCCATCAATCAAGATAGCACAGATACGCAGTATTTT
D gene: TRBD1; clone size: .; J gene: TRBJ1-5; V gene: TRBV2; CDR3 protein: CASKTGNQPQHF; CDR3 DNA: TGTGCCAGCAAGACAGGGAATCAGCCCCAGCATTTT
D gene: .; clone size: .; J gene: TRBJ1-6; V gene: TRBV7-9; CDR3 protein: CASSPQSSYNSPLHF; CDR3 DNA: TGTGCCAGCAGCCCCCAGAGCTCCTATAATTCACCCCTCCACTTT
D gene: .; clone size: few; J gene: TRBJ1-5; V gene: TRBV23-1; CDR3 protein: CASSHPPDGKNQPQHF; CDR3 DNA: TGCGCCAGCAGTCACCCCCCGGACGGGAAAAATCAGCCCCAGCATTTT
D gene: TRBD2; clone size: .; J gene: TRBJ2-3; V gene: TRBV7-8; CDR3 protein: CASSSSSGWTDTQYF; CDR3 DNA: TGTGCCAGCAGCTCCTCTAGCGGATGGACAGATACGCAGTATTTT
D gene: .; clone size: .; J gene: TRBJ2-3; V gene: TRBV27; CDR3 protein: CASSSYRNTDTQYF; CDR3 DNA: TGTGCCAGCAGTTCATACAGGAACACAGATACGCAGTATTTT
D gene: .; clone size: few; J gene: TRBJ2-3; V gene: TRBV12-3/TRBV12-4; CDR3 protein: CASSLPGGKRWGTQYF; CDR3 DNA: TGTGCCAGCAGTTTACCAGGCGGGAAGAGGTGGGGTACGCAGTATTTT
D gene: .; clone size: many; J gene: TRBJ1-2; V gene: TRBV9; CDR3 protein: CASSPREGRGYGYTF; CDR3 DNA: TGTGCCAGCAGCCCAAGGGAGGGGCGGGGGTATGGCTACACCTTC
D gene: TRBD1; clone size: .; J gene: TRBJ1-3; V gene: TRBV10-3; CDR3 protein: CAITRTGNAGNTIYF; CDR3 DNA: TGTGCCATCACCCGGACAGGGAACGCTGGAAACACCATATATTTT
D gene: .; clone size: many; J gene: TRBJ2-1; V gene: TRBV7-2; CDR3 protein: CASSLVGYEQFF; CDR3 DNA: TGTGCCAGCAGCTTAGTGGGGTATGAGCAGTTCTTC
D gene: .; clone size: .; J gene: TRBJ2-6; V gene: TRBV7-8; CDR3 protein: CAILKGLSGANVLTF; CDR3 DNA: TGTGCCATCCTAAAGGGGCTCTCTGGGGCCAACGTCCTGACTTTC